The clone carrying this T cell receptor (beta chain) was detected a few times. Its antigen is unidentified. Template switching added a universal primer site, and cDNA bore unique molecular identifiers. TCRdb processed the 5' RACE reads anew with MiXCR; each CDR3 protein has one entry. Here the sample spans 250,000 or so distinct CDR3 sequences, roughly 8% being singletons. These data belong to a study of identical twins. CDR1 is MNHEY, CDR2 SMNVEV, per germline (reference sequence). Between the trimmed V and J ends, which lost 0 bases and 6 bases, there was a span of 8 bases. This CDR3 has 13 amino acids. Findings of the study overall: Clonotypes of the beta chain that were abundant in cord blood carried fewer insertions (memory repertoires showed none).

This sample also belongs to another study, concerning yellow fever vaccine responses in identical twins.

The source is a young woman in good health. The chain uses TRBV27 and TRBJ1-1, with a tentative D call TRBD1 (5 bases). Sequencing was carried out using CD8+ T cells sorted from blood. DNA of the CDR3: TGTGCCAGCAGTTTATCCCAGGGCTCTGAAGCTTTCTTT. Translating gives CASSLSQGSEAFF.